This T cell receptor (beta chain) is from a study of blood T cell repertoires in COVID-19. Looking at the study overall: PBMCs, B-cell-depleted T cells, or T cells were the source of the cDNA or gDNA that made up the material.

In the source study's methods: Amplification from reference gene primers served as the basis for estimated nucleated cell counts. Clones were read by immunoSEQ multiplex PCR, and TCRdb kept only the in-frame ones, dropping some. Clone size and V and J calls were adopted from that table, with D and trimming inferred from the DNA. The table has roughly 150,000 clones, around 80% seen once; the top ten hold roughly 8%. Living in 24 US areas, the participants were between about 18 and 95 years of age. Source material: PBMCs or T cells enriched from blood (not recorded which). The receptor's source is a woman aged 45-59 years who had recovered from COVID-19.

The CDR3 DNA follows: TGTGCCAGTAGTATAGTGTCCGGGGCAAGGCCCGTTAAAACTAGCGAAGAGACCCAGTACTTC. Its protein is CASSIVSGARPVKTSEETQYF. The rearrangement links TRBV19 to TRBJ2-5; 7 bases map to TRBD2. Trimming took 1 base from V and 3 from J; bases not matched to a gene: 23. Germline V gene lookup returns CDR1 LNHDA and CDR2 SQIVND (reference sequence). The CDR3 totals 21 residues.